Below, 20 T cell receptor beta chains from the same sample are listed, as sequenced in a study of shared clonotypes between healthy human individuals. Generated by immunoSEQ multiplex PCR, the TCRdb table keeps only in-frame clones and is missing some. The repertoire consists of over a million clones, with 70% to 80% occurring once and the leading ten covering about 1.5%. Sequenced material: memory CD4+ T cells sorted from blood. The sample's subset: CD45RA-negative fraction. These receptors were obtained from a man aged 18-30 years in good health.

For this clone: This specimen includes other DNA sequences encoding the same CDR3. The chain combines TRBV19 with TRBJ1-5, with 7 bases lining up with TRBD1. The CDR3 spans 13 residues. Germline trimming cut 4 bases from V and 6 bases from J; bases unmatched to any gene: 3. Germline values: CDR1 LNHDA, CDR2 SQIVND (reference sequence). The CDR3 sequence: CASSNQGGQPQHF. CDR3 DNA sequence: TGTGCCAGTAGTAATCAGGGGGGTCAGCCCCAGCATTTT.

The chain links TRBV5-1 to TRBJ1-1; 10 positions agree with TRBD1. V shed 0 bases, J shed 6 bases, and the junction held 2 bases outside the gene matches. The CDR3 has 14 residues. Germline values: CDR1 SGHRS, CDR2 YFSETQ. The CDR3 DNA sequence: TGCGCCAGCAGCTTGGTGGGACAGGGGTCTGAAGCTTTCTTT. Its protein product is CASSLVGQGSEAFF.

This chain links TRBV28 with TRBJ2-7, with 8 bases aligning to TRBD1. V shed 6 bases, J shed 3 bases, and the junction held 7 bases outside the gene matches. CDR1 is MDHEN and CDR2 is SYDVKM in the germline V gene. The length of the CDR3 is 14 residues. The CDR3 DNA is TGTGCCAGCAGCTATTCCAGGGGGCGCTACGAGCAGTACTTC. The encoded protein is CASSYSRGRYEQYF. The full variable domain, its missing parts supplied by reference TRBV28 and TRBJ2-7, is DVKVTQSSRYLVKRTGEKVFLECVQDMDHENMFWYRQDPGLGLRLIYFSYDVKMKEKGDIPEGYSVSREKKERFSLILESASTNQTSMYLCASSYSRGRYEQYFGPGTRLTVT.

The chain couples TRBV5-6 to TRBJ2-5, with 13 bases that match TRBD2. This CDR3 has 16 residues. Unmatched junction bases numbered 8, after V lost 4 bases and J lost 5 bases. CDR1 SGHDT and CDR2 YYEEEE come from the germline V gene. CDR3 DNA sequence: TGTGCCAGCAGCCTCGGACTAGCGGGGGCCTTTGAGACCCAGTACTTC. This encodes CASSLGLAGAFETQYF. Full variable domain (remainder filled in from reference TRBV5-6 and TRBJ2-5): DAGVTQSPTHLIKTRGQQVTLRCSPKSGHDTVSWYQQALGQGPQFIFQYYEEEERQRGNFPDRFSGHQFPNYSSELNVNALLLGDSALYLCASSLGLAGAFETQYFGPGTRLLVL.

This rearrangement joins TRBV19 to TRBJ1-6; the D is unclear. Trimming cost V 5 bases and J 4 bases, with 12 bases left between them. The CDR3 consists of 15 residues. Germline CDR1 is LNHDA and CDR2 is SQIVND (reference sequence). This chain's CDR3 is CASSLGRPYNSPLHF. Written as DNA, the CDR3 is TGTGCCAGTAGTCTCGGGAGACCTTATAATTCACCCCTCCACTTT.

The V and J genes are TRBV6-6 and TRBJ1-1; perhaps TRBD1 as D (5 bases). This CDR3 spans 12 amino acids. CDR1 and CDR2 from the germline V gene are MNHNY and SVGAGI (reference sequence). Trimming removed 10 bases at V and 2 bases at J, with 11 bases between. The CDR3 here is CATRQPNTEAFF. The CDR3 bases are TGTGCCACCAGACAGCCAAACACTGAAGCTTTCTTT.

A remark on this clone: The same CDR3 is also encoded by other DNA sequences in this sample. The chain is built from TRBV7-3 and TRBJ2-7; possibly TRBD1 for D (6 bases). This CDR3 contains 13 residues. Trimming removed 3 bases at V and 3 bases at J, with 9 bases between. Germline-derived CDR1 and CDR2 are SGHTA and FQGTGA. The CDR3 nucleotides read TGTGCCAGCAGCTTGAACAGGGACTACGAGCAGTACTTC. Translation gives CASSLNRDYEQYF.

The CDR3 DNA is TGTGCCAGCAATACAGGGCCCGCTGAAGCTTTCTTT. This gives the protein CASNTGPAEAFF. The chain carries TRBV28 and TRBJ1-1; tentatively, D is TRBD1 (6 bases). The V end lost 7 bases, the J end lost 6 bases, and 12 bases lay between the germline ends. Germline CDR1 and CDR2: MDHEN and SYDVKM. This CDR3 has 12 amino acids. Looking up the rest from reference TRBV28 and TRBJ1-1 gives the full variable domain: DVKVTQSSRYLVKRTGEKVFLECVQDMDHENMFWYRQDPGLGLRLIYFSYDVKMKEKGDIPEGYSVSREKKERFSLILESASTNQTSMYLCASNTGPAEAFFGQGTRLTVV.

The gene calls are TRBV19 and TRBJ1-5, with D possibly being TRBD1 (5 bases). Between the trimmed V and J ends, which lost 4 bases and 4 bases, there was a span of 11 bases. The CDR3 runs to 14 residues. In germline, CDR1 is LNHDA, CDR2 SQIVND (reference sequence). The CDR3, as DNA: TGTGCCAGTAGTAATACGGGGACTAATCAGCCCCAGCATTTT. Amino acids: CASSNTGTNQPQHF.

This clone has at least ten counts. The V call is TRBV28, the J call TRBJ1-2; TRBD1 agrees at 7 bases. J was trimmed by 8 bases and V by 5 bases; bases with no gene match: 5. The CDR3 contains 12 residues. Germline loops: CDR1 MDHEN, CDR2 SYDVKM. As DNA, the CDR3 is TGTGCCAGCAGTATGACAGGGAGAGGCTACACCTTC. Translating gives CASSMTGRGYTF.

This clone was seen more than once but under ten times. CDR3 sequence (DNA): TGTGCCAGCACACGACAGGGTCTGAAGCCCCAGCATTTT. This sequence encodes CASTRQGLKPQHF. V is TRBV5-6 and J is TRBJ1-5, with 7 bases identical to TRBD1. The CDR3 spans 13 residues. Germline values: CDR1 SGHDT, CDR2 YYEEEE. The V gene end was trimmed by 6 bases and the J gene end by 8 bases; junction bases not matched to a gene: 8.

This clone has only a few counts. The gene calls are TRBV7-2 and TRBJ1-2, with a possible D match to TRBD1 (6 bases). This CDR3 contains 14 residues. Trimming took off 5 bases at V and 2 bases at J, with 12 bases between the two ends. In germline, CDR1 is SGHTA, CDR2 FQGNSA. The CDR3 is CASSESGQNYGYTF. The CDR3 DNA reads as TGTGCCAGCAGCGAATCTGGACAGAACTATGGCTACACCTTC. Looking up the rest from reference TRBV7-2 and TRBJ1-2 gives the full variable domain: GAGVSQSPSNKVTEKGKDVELRCDPISGHTALYWYRQSLGQGLEFLIYFQGNSAPDKSGLPSDRFSAERTGGSVSTLTIQRTQQEDSAVYLCASSESGQNYGYTFGSGTRLTVV.

V is TRBV18 and J is TRBJ2-7, with 7 bases identical to TRBD1. Germline V lookup: CDR1 KGHSH, CDR2 LQKENI. This CDR3 comprises 15 residues. Trimming removed 5 bases from V and 0 bases from J; junction bases left unmatched: 7. This chain's CDR3 is CASSGGRQGSYEQYF. The CDR3 nucleotides read TGTGCCAGCTCAGGGGGCAGACAGGGCTCCTACGAGCAGTACTTC.

The chain employs TRBV4-3 and TRBJ2-7, with D possibly being TRBD2 (6 bases). Trimming pared 0 bases from V and 8 bases from J, leaving 11 bases between. The CDR3 contains 13 residues. Germline-derived CDR1 and CDR2 are LGHNA and YSLEER. The CDR3 nucleotides read TGCGCCAGCAGCCAAGATGAGGGGAGGAAGCAGTACTTC. It translates to CASSQDEGRKQYF.

This rearrangement joins TRBV9 to TRBJ2-1, with 7 positions matching TRBD1. Germline lookup yields CDR1 SGDLS and CDR2 YYNGEE. This CDR3 is 16 amino acids long. The V segment lost 4 bases and the J segment 4 bases; nucleotides outside the gene matches: 11. CDR3 sequence: CASSTGQDLVYNEQFF. CDR3 nucleotide sequence: TGTGCCAGCAGCACCGGACAGGACCTCGTTTACAATGAGCAGTTCTTC.

This chain links TRBV11-3 with TRBJ2-1; D not resolved. Germline CDR1 reads SGHNT; CDR2 reads YENEEA. Deletions cut 5 bases from V and 0 bases from J, with 14 bases between. The CDR3 extends over 16 amino acids. The CDR3 is CASSPGGFFSYNEQFF. Here the CDR3 DNA reads TGTGCCAGCAGCCCCGGTGGATTCTTCTCCTACAATGAGCAGTTCTTC.

V usage is TRBV13 and J usage is TRBJ2-7; D could derive from TRBD1 or TRBD2 (5 bases each). Trimming took 0 bases from V and 0 from J, leaving 15 bases between them. Germline V gives CDR1 PRHDT, CDR2 FYEKMQ (reference sequence). The CDR3 is 17 residues long. Here the CDR3 DNA reads TGTGCCAGCAGCTTAGGGGACGAGGGGCCAATCTCCTACGAGCAGTACTTC. Amino acid sequence: CASSLGDEGPISYEQYF.

CDR3 DNA sequence: TGTGCCAGCTCACCACGGGGGACAGGGGTAGATTCCTACAATGAGCAGTTCTTC. Translation gives CASSPRGTGVDSYNEQFF. The chain employs TRBV18 and TRBJ2-1; 10 nucleotides agree with TRBD1. The V segment lost 1 base and the J segment 1 base; nucleotides outside the gene matches: 7. Germline values: CDR1 KGHSH, CDR2 LQKENI. The CDR3 spans 18 residues.

This chain links TRBV19 with TRBJ2-3, with TRBD1 matching 7 bases. In germline, CDR1 is LNHDA, CDR2 SQIVND (reference sequence). The CDR3 contains 15 residues. The V segment lost 3 bases and the J segment 7 bases; nucleotides outside the gene matches: 10. The DNA for the CDR3 is TGTGCCAGTAGTATTAATTACGGGACAGCTTATACGCAGTATTTT. Amino acids: CASSINYGTAYTQYF.

The chain employs TRBV5-1 and TRBJ2-2, with D perhaps given as TRBD1 or TRBD2 (6 bases each). Germline lookup yields CDR1 SGHRS and CDR2 YFSETQ. The ends were cut back, 1 base at V and 5 bases at J, with 12 bases in the middle. The CDR3 sequence is 15 residues long. The chain's CDR3 is CASSLYPGATGELFF. CDR3 coding DNA: TGCGCCAGCAGCTTGTATCCGGGGGCGACCGGGGAGCTGTTTTTT.